The 4 T cell receptor beta chains listed next were all sequenced from one sample in a study of vaccination effects on CD4 cells after COVID-19. No cognate antigen is known for these TCRs. Some clones are missing from TCRdb's copy, which holds only in-frame ones; the method was immunoSEQ multiplex PCR. This table holds tens of thousands of clones, roughly 75% found once. The culture ran for about 11 days, and then CD4+ T cells were isolated. Sequenced here: CD4+ T cells from PBMCs cultured without peptide, sampled before COVID-19 vaccination. The source of these receptors is a human donor who received a COVID-19 vaccine.

This clone was counted only a few times. This sequence joins TRBV11-2 and TRBJ2-2; D is perhaps TRBD1 or TRBD2 (5 bases each). CDR1 and CDR2 (germline): SGHAT, FQNNGV. With 1 base removed from V and 1 base from J, the gap between germline ends came to 19 bases. The CDR3 runs to 19 residues. The CDR3 DNA reads as TGTGCCAGCAGCTTAGCGGGACCCTTCCCCGTTGGGAACACCGGGGAGCTGTTTTTT. It codes for CASSLAGPFPVGNTGELFF.

The chain carries TRBV19 and TRBJ2-7; 8 bases are a match to TRBD2. The trim removed 5 bases at V and 3 bases at J, leaving 12 bases unmatched. The CDR3 sequence is 16 residues long. The V gene's germline CDR1 is LNHDA and CDR2 SQIVND (reference sequence). The CDR3 here is CASSHRAGDPHYEQYF. CDR3 bases: TGTGCCAGTAGTCATAGAGCGGGGGACCCCCACTACGAGCAGTACTTC.

The chain combines TRBV7-9 with TRBJ1-4; D gene uncertain. The CDR3 has 15 residues. Germline lookup yields CDR1 SEHNR and CDR2 FQNEAQ (reference sequence). The V and J ends lost 1 base and 4 bases respectively, with 10 bases between them. This CDR3 is CASSLGSAFNEKLFF. The CDR3 DNA reads TGTGCCAGCAGCTTAGGGTCAGCTTTTAATGAAAAACTGTTTTTT.

The rearrangement joins TRBV2 to TRBJ2-5, with a possible D match to TRBD1 (6 bases). Germline V gives CDR1 SNHLY, CDR2 FYNNEI. V was trimmed by 9 bases and J by 5 bases, leaving 13 bases between them. The CDR3 is 12 residues long. This chain's CDR3 is CASAQGGETQYF. The DNA of the CDR3 is TGTGCCAGTGCACAGGGCGGGGAGACCCAGTACTTC.